The present entry profiles one T cell receptor beta chain with its context. As handled by the study authors: Estimation of nucleated cell counts was performed using reference gene primer amplification. The method was immunoSEQ multiplex PCR; TCRdb's version includes in-frame clones alone and lacks a portion of them. D and trimming were read from the DNA, whereas the V and J calls and clone size are those reported in that table. The repertoire holds some 230,000 clones, with about 85% as singletons. The entry originates in a study of blood T cell repertoires in COVID-19. The wider study: Italy, Spain and the United States were the sources of the convalescent and acute COVID-19 samples.

J gave up 11 bases and V 4 bases, and 8 bases lay outside the gene matches. Germline CDR1 SEHNR, CDR2 FQNEAQ (reference sequence). This CDR3 region has 14 residues. The sample comprised peripheral blood. The chain carries TRBV7-9 and TRBJ2-1; 10 nucleotides agree with TRBD2. This receptor was identified in a man over 45 who had recovered from COVID-19. The DNA for the CDR3 is TGTGCCAGCAGCTCCGGACTAGCGGCCGATAAGCAGTTCTTC. This sequence encodes CASSSGLAADKQFF.